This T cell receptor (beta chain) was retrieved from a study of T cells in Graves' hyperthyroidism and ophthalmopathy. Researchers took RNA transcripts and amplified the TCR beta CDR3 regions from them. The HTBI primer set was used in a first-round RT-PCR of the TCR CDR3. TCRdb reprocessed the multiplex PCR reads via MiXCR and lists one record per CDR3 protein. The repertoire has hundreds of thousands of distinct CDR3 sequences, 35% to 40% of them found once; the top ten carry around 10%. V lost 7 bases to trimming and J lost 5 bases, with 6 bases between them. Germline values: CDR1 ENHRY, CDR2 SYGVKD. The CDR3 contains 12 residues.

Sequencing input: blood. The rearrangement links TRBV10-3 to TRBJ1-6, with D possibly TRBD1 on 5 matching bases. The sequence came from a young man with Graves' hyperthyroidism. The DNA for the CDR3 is TGTGCCATCAAGGGGAATAATTCACCCCTCCACTTT. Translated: CAIKGNNSPLHF.